The clone carrying this TCR beta chain was detected once. The antigen is undetermined. Some clones are missing from TCRdb's copy, which holds only in-frame ones; the method was immunoSEQ multiplex PCR. Found here are around 2.1 million clones, under 97% of them singletons; the top ten hold roughly 0.13%. These data belong to a study of shared clonotypes between healthy human individuals. Background on the study: Donors consisted of a couple of women and a few men between 18 and 49.

Study-level points and caveats: Despite large depth, rarefaction showed incomplete sorted-subset sequencing. The study generally estimated greater richness for naive than memory subsets.

Germline V gene data show CDR1 as SEHNR and CDR2 as FQNEAQ (reference sequence). The V and J ends lost 5 bases and 1 base respectively, with 8 bases between them. This CDR3 region has 13 residues. The chain combines TRBV7-9 with TRBJ1-1, with D unresolved. Sequenced: naive CD4+ T cells sorted from blood. Noted subset: CD45RA+ positively selected. The TCR originated in a man aged 18 to 30 in good health. The CDR3 is CASSPTQNTEAFF. In DNA, the CDR3 is TGTGCCAGCAGCCCTACACAGAACACTGAAGCTTTCTTT.